The present T cell receptor (beta chain) was sequenced within a study of blood T cell repertoires in COVID-19. Patients from Seattle were sampled longitudinally, starting during active infection. This table comes from immunoSEQ multiplex PCR, and its TCRdb copy is limited to in-frame clones, with some not included. The sample carries over 70,000 clones, approximately 85% recorded once. J was trimmed by 5 bases and V by 0 bases; bases with no gene match: 5. The CDR3 covers 15 residues. Germline-derived CDR1 and CDR2 are SGHNT and YENEEA. The chain carries TRBV11-3 and TRBJ2-7; 9 positions agree with TRBD1. Sample: peripheral blood. This sequence originates from a man aged 55-75 years with COVID-19, enrolled during active disease. CDR3 DNA sequence: TGTGCCAGCAGCTTAGACGGGACAGGGTTCAACGAGCAGTACTTC. Its protein product is CASSLDGTGFNEQYF. The full variable domain, rest sourced from reference TRBV11-3 and TRBJ2-7, is EAGVVQSPRYKIIEKKQPVAFWCNPISGHNTLYWYLQNLGQGPELLIRYENEEAVDDSQLPKDRFSAERLKGVDSTLKIQPAELGDSAVYLCASSLDGTGFNEQYFGPGTRLTVT.